The 6 T cell receptor beta chains listed next were all sequenced from one sample in a study of T cell repertoires in aging, cancer and after chemotherapy. The template was genomic DNA from peripheral blood, not RNA. A mixed TRB-A/B primer pool amplified rearranged TRB by multiplex touch-down PCR. TCRdb processed the multiplex PCR reads anew with MiXCR; each CDR3 protein has one entry. The sample has fewer than 6,500 distinct CDR3 sequences, 27% seen once; the top ten hold about 4%. The sequencing input was blood. The source is a human donor in good health.

This clonotype is medium-sized. The chain joins TRBV11-3 to TRBJ2-3; 10 bases fit TRBD2. The germline V gene has CDR1 SGHNT and CDR2 YENEEA. With V trimmed by 10 bases and J by 8 bases, 15 bases remained unmatched. CDR3 size: 15 residues. The CDR3 is CATSSGAGGPVTQYF. The DNA of the CDR3 is TGTGCCACCTCGAGCGGAGCGGGAGGGCCGGTTACGCAGTATTTT.

This clonotype occurred a few times. V and J are TRBV14 and TRBJ1-6; D may be TRBD1 (6 bases). With 6 bases removed from V and 6 bases from J, the gap between germline ends came to 12 bases. CDR3 length equals 14 residues. CDR1 is SGHDN and CDR2 is FVKESK in the germline V gene. CDR3 sequence: CASRQGRANSPLHF. The CDR3 bases are TGTGCCAGCAGACAGGGACGGGCTAATTCACCCCTCCACTTT.

This clonotype was recorded a few times. V usage is TRBV7-2 and J usage is TRBJ2-5, with D unclear. The CDR3 consists of 16 residues. Trimming left V 5 bases short and J 1 base short, with 17 bases between. Germline V gene lookup returns CDR1 SGHTA and CDR2 FQGNSA. CDR3 in DNA: TGTGCCAGCAGCCCGAGAGCGACCGCCTCCCAAGAGACCCAGTACTTC. This sequence encodes CASSPRATASQETQYF.

The chain has TRBV6-5 and TRBJ1-2; D ambiguous. This CDR3 contains 14 residues. The ends were cut back, 5 bases at V and 5 bases at J, with 15 bases in the middle. Germline V gives CDR1 MNHEY, CDR2 SVGAGI. DNA of the CDR3: TGTGCCAGCAGTGATAGTCCTGGGGTGTATGGCTACACCTTC. Translating gives CASSDSPGVYGYTF.

By frequency in the sample, this clonotype is medium-sized (0.01 to 0.1%). The chain carries TRBV30 and TRBJ2-2; 8 bases are shared with TRBD1. V shed 5 bases and J 2 bases; nucleotides not matched to a gene: 16. The CDR3 consists of 18 residues. Germline CDR1 reads GTSNPN; CDR2 reads SVGIG (reference sequence). This chain's CDR3 is CAWVPGDDRGGNTGELFF. The CDR3 nucleotides are TGTGCCTGGGTACCAGGAGACGACAGGGGAGGTAACACCGGGGAGCTGTTTTTT.

This clonotype showed up just a few times. This chain links TRBV27 with TRBJ2-1; 12 nucleotides line up with TRBD1. V shed 3 bases and J 8 bases; nucleotides not matched to a gene: 2. Germline assignment: CDR1 MNHEY and CDR2 SMNVEV (reference sequence). The CDR3 totals 14 residues. In DNA form, the CDR3 reads TGTGCCAGCAGTTTGGGACAGGGGGCCTATGAGCAGTTCTTC. The encoded protein is CASSLGQGAYEQFF.